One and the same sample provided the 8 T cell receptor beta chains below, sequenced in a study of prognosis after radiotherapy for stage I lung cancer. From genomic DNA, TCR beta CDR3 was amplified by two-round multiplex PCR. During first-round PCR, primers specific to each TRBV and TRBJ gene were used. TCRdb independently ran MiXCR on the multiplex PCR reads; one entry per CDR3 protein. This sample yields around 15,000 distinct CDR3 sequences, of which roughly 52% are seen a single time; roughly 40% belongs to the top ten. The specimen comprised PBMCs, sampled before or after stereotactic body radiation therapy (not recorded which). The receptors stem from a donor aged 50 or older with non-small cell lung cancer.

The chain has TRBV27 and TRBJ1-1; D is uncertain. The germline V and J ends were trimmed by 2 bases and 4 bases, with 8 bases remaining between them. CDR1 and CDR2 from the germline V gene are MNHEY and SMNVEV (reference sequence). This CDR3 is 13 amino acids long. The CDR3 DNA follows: TGTGCCAGCAGTTTAATTCTAGGCACTGAAGCTTTCTTT. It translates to CASSLILGTEAFF.

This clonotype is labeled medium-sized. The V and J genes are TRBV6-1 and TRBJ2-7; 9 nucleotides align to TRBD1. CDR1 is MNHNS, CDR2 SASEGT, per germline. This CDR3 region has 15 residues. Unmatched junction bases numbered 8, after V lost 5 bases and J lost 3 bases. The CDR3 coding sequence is TGTGCCAGCAGTCAGGGACAGGGAGCTCACTACGAGCAGTACTTC. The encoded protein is CASSQGQGAHYEQYF.

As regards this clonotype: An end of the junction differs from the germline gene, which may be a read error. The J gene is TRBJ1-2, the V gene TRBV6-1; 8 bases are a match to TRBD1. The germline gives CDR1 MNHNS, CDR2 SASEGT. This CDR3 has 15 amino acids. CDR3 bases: TGTGCCAGCAGTGAGGGGACAGGTGGCTTCTATTGCTACACCTTC. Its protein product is CASSEGTGGFYCYTF.

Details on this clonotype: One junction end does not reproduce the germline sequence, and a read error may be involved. This CDR3 is CASSYGLPGTGAGDLFF. Here the CDR3 DNA reads TGTGCCAGCAGTTACGGGCTACCCGGTACAGGGGCCGGGGATCTGTTTTTT. The rearrangement uses TRBV6-2 or TRBV6-3 and TRBJ2-2; 7 nucleotides align to TRBD1. The CDR3 totals 17 residues. Germline V gene data show CDR1 as MNHEY and CDR2 as SVGEGT.

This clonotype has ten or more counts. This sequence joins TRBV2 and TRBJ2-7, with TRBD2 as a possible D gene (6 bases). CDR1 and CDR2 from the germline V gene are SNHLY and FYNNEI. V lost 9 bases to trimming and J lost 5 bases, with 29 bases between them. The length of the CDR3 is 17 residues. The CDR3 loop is CARGGNRADAAIDEQYF. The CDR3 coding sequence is TGTGCCAGAGGCGGGAATCGGGCAGACGCAGCAATTGACGAGCAGTACTTC.

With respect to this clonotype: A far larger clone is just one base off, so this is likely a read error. The CDR3 DNA is TGTGCCAGCAGTGAATGTCAGGGACAAGAGACCCAGTACTTC. Translated, it gives CASSECQGQETQYF. The gene calls are TRBV6-9 and TRBJ2-5, with a tentative D call TRBD1 (5 bases). Germline V CDR1 and CDR2: MNHGY, SVAAGI. The CDR3 has 14 residues. Deletions cut 5 bases from V and 2 bases from J, with 12 bases between.

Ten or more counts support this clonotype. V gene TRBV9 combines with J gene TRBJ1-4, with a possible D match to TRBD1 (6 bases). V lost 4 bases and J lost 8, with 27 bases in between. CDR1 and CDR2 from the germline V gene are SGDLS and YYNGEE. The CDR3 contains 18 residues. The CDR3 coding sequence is TGTGCCAGCAGCCCCCTAACCTATCCGACAGGACCGTGGGAAAAACTGTTTTTT. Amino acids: CASSPLTYPTGPWEKLFF.

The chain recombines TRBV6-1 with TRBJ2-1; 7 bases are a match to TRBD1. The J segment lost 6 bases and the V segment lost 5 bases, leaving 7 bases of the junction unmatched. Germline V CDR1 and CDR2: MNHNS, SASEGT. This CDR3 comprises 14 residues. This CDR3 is CASSTRQGVNEQFF. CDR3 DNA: TGTGCCAGCAGTACAAGACAGGGCGTCAATGAGCAGTTCTTC.